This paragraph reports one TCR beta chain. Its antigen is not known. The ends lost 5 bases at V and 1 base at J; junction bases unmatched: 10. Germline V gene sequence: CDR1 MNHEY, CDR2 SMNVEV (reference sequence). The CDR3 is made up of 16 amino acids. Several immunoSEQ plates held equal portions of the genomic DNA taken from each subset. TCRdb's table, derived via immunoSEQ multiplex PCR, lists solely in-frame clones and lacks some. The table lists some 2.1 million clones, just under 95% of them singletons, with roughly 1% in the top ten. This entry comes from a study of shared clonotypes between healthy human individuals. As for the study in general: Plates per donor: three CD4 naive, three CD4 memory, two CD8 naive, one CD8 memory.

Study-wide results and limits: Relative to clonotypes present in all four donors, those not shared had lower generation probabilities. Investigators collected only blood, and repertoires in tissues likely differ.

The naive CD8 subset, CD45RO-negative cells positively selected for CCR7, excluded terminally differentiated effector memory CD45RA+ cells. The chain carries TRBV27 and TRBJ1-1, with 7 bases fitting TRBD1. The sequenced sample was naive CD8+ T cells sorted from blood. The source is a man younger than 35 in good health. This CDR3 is CASSPTWGTANTEAFF. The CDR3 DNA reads TGTGCCAGCAGTCCCACCTGGGGGACAGCGAACACTGAAGCTTTCTTT.